This entry lists 13 T cell receptor beta chains sequenced from one sample in a study of shared clonotypes between healthy human individuals. Measured with immunoSEQ multiplex PCR; TCRdb has only the in-frame clones, and not every one. The table lists more than 450,000 clones, around 79% of them singletons. The sample comprised PBMCs. Every receptor here comes from a woman in her 40s in good health. Some clones in this sample may be carry-over from other donors' samples.

The genes are TRBV28 and TRBJ2-5, with 7 nucleotides matching TRBD1. The CDR3 sequence is 13 residues long. Germline V gives CDR1 MDHEN, CDR2 SYDVKM. V was pared by 6 bases and J by 4 bases, with 5 bases of the junction left unmatched. The CDR3 loop reads CASSRQGVETQYF. The CDR3 DNA reads TGTGCCAGCAGCCGACAGGGCGTAGAGACCCAGTACTTC.

J is TRBJ2-1 and V is TRBV4-2, with 7 bases aligning to TRBD2. The CDR3 sequence is 18 residues long. The germline V gene has CDR1 LGHNA and CDR2 YNFKEQ. The junction had 8 bases not matched to a gene; V was cut back by 0 bases and J by 0 bases. In nucleotides, the CDR3 is TGTGCCAGCAGCCAAGAATCGAGCGGGACGAGCTCCTACAATGAGCAGTTCTTC. This encodes CASSQESSGTSSYNEQFF.

The gene calls are TRBV25-1 and TRBJ1-1; D is ambiguous. The V end lost 5 bases, the J end lost 1 base, and 8 bases lay between the germline ends. Germline CDR1 MGHDK, CDR2 SYGVNS. The CDR3 covers 13 residues. The CDR3, as DNA: TGTGCCAGCAGTTCTGACTGGAACACTGAAGCTTTCTTT. Translated: CASSSDWNTEAFF.

The V and J genes are TRBV7-6 and TRBJ2-3; 8 nucleotides match TRBD2. Germline values: CDR1 SGHVS, CDR2 FNYEAQ. CDR3 length: 15 amino acids. The V gene end was trimmed by 3 bases and the J gene end by 6 bases; junction bases not matched to a gene: 8. The CDR3 DNA follows: TGTGCCAGCAGCTTGGTGGCGGGAGGTTTTGATACGCAGTATTTT. This gives the protein CASSLVAGGFDTQYF.

V usage is TRBV5-4 and J usage is TRBJ2-7; 9 bases align to TRBD2. J gave up 6 bases and V 4 bases, and 11 bases lay outside the gene matches. This CDR3 comprises 15 residues. Germline V gene lookup returns CDR1 SGHNT and CDR2 YYREEE (reference sequence). The CDR3: CASSTGTSRAGEQYF. The CDR3 coding sequence is TGTGCCAGCAGCACTGGGACTAGCCGAGCCGGCGAGCAGTACTTC.

A few counts support this clone. The same CDR3 can be traced to other DNA sequences in this sample. The chain has TRBV28 and TRBJ1-5; D ambiguous. CDR1 and CDR2 (germline): MDHEN, SYDVKM. The CDR3 loop spans 13 amino acids. The germline V and J ends were trimmed by 6 bases and 3 bases, with 9 bases remaining between them. CDR3 amino acids: CASSRTANQPQHF. The CDR3 nucleotides are TGTGCCAGCAGCAGGACCGCCAATCAGCCCCAGCATTTT.

This clone was counted once. Other DNA sequences in this specimen translate into the identical CDR3. The chain employs TRBV7-9 and TRBJ1-2; D is unresolved. V dropped 1 base and J dropped 0 bases, with 6 bases sitting between them. Germline CDR1 is SEHNR and CDR2 is FQNEAQ (reference sequence). The CDR3 loop spans 14 amino acids. CDR3: CASSLGGANYGYTF. DNA of the CDR3: TGTGCCAGCAGCTTAGGAGGCGCTAACTATGGCTACACCTTC. Full variable domain (missing parts from reference TRBV7-9 and TRBJ1-2): DTGVSQNPRHKITKRGQNVTFRCDPISEHNRLYWYRQTLGQGPEFLTYFQNEAQLEKSRLLSDRFSAERPKGSFSTLEIQRTEQGDSAMYLCASSLGGANYGYTFGSGTRLTVV.

This clone was recorded once. This CDR3 is also generated by other DNA sequences in the sample. The CDR3 DNA follows: TGTGCCAGCAGCTTAGCTGGCTCCTACGAGCAGTACTTC. Protein sequence: CASSLAGSYEQYF. The J gene is TRBJ2-7, the V gene TRBV7-9; no definite D call. V lost 0 bases to trimming and J lost 0 bases, with 3 bases between them. The CDR3 extends over 13 amino acids. CDR1 and CDR2 from the germline V gene are SEHNR and FQNEAQ (reference sequence).

The rearrangement links TRBV5-1 to TRBJ1-3; D is uncertain. The germline V gene has CDR1 SGHRS and CDR2 YFSETQ. CDR3 length equals 14 residues. The V end was cut by 1 base, the J end by 3 bases, with 8 bases between. Written as DNA, the CDR3 is TGCGCCAGCAGCTTGCAATCCGGTGGAAACACCATATATTTT. Its protein is CASSLQSGGNTIYF.

The chain joins TRBV15 to TRBJ1-5; possible D gene TRBD1, 5 bases. This CDR3 spans 15 amino acids. Trimming pared 5 bases from V and 0 bases from J, leaving 11 bases between. The germline V gene has CDR1 LNHNV and CDR2 YYDKDF (reference sequence). The CDR3 protein is CATSGSDNSNQPQHF. DNA for the CDR3: TGTGCCACCAGCGGATCGGACAATAGCAATCAGCCCCAGCATTTT.

The chain is built from TRBV6-5 and TRBJ1-4, with D possibly being TRBD1 (6 bases). V was pared by 4 bases and J by 7 bases, with 16 bases between. The CDR3 runs 15 residues. CDR1 is MNHEY and CDR2 is SVGAGI in the germline V gene. The CDR3, as DNA: TGTGCCAGCAGTTCGAGACAGGTAGAGAGTGAAAAACTGTTTTTT. It is translated as CASSSRQVESEKLFF.

The rearrangement links TRBV4-3 to TRBJ2-1; 9 bases align to TRBD2. V was pared by 4 bases and J by 3 bases, with 16 bases of the junction left unmatched. This CDR3 contains 19 residues. Germline CDR1 is LGHNA and CDR2 is YSLEER. CDR3 amino acids: CASSRTRGVSGSLYNEQFF. The CDR3 DNA reads as TGCGCCAGCAGCCGGACAAGGGGGGTTAGCGGGAGTCTCTACAATGAGCAGTTCTTC.

V gene TRBV5-1 combines with J gene TRBJ2-7, with D tentatively TRBD2 (6 bases). The CDR3 has 14 residues. Germline CDR1 reads SGHRS; CDR2 reads YFSETQ. V was trimmed by 3 bases and J by 4 bases, leaving 14 bases between them. The CDR3 loop reads CASSYDSGDYEQYF. The CDR3 DNA reads as TGCGCCAGCAGCTATGATAGCGGAGATTACGAGCAGTACTTC.